This TCR beta chain was captured by sequencing in a study of siplizumab effects on memory and regulatory T cells. The germline V gene has CDR1 SGHKS and CDR2 YYEKEE (reference sequence). J gave up 5 bases and V 1 base, and 5 bases lay outside the gene matches. The CDR3 covers 14 residues. Sequencing was performed with immunoSEQ multiplex PCR; in TCRdb, only in-frame clones are kept and a portion is missing. The data contain 80,000 to 130,000 clones, around 94% of them singletons. The chain has TRBV5-5 and TRBJ2-7; 8 bases map to TRBD1. Sequenced material: Tregs sorted from blood. The TCR originated in a human donor in good health. This chain's CDR3 is CASSLLQGVNEQYF. The CDR3 region has the DNA TGTGCCAGCAGCTTGTTACAGGGGGTCAACGAGCAGTACTTC.